The rows below give T cell receptor beta chains drawn from one sample of a study of blood T cell repertoires in COVID-19. Profiled with immunoSEQ multiplex PCR; TCRdb holds only in-frame clones, not every one. The table includes around 140,000 clones, 80% to 90% detected once. Material for sequencing was peripheral blood. The source of these receptors is a woman aged 45-60 years with acute or convalescent COVID-19. Both conserved end residues are trimmed from each CDR3.

V: TRBV20-1; J: TRBJ2-3; CDR3: SARRSDTQY
V: TRBV5-1; J: TRBJ2-1; CDR3: ASSLGEYEQF
V: TRBV19; J: TRBJ1-2; CDR3: ASSIASGANYGYT
V: TRBV11-2; J: TRBJ1-3; CDR3: ASSLDIAGYYGNTIY
V: TRBV29-1; J: TRBJ1-2; CDR3: SVEDFPGQGAFNYGYT
V: TRBV27; J: TRBJ2-3; CDR3: ASIPSLGEITGESTDTQY
V: TRBV2; J: TRBJ2-7; CDR3: ASSESGGVYEQY
V: TRBV9; J: TRBJ2-1; CDR3: ASSSRLEAHNEQF
V: TRBV5-1; J: TRBJ1-1; CDR3: ASSPVPGKSTEAF
V: TRBV2; J: TRBJ1-2; CDR3: ASRGLLNYGYT
V: TRBV6-5; J: TRBJ1-1; CDR3: ASLRGSNTEAF
V: TRBV23-1; J: TRBJ1-2; CDR3: ASSQYRDGYT
V: TRBV19; J: TRBJ1-2; CDR3: ASSISGAGYGYT
V: TRBV2; J: TRBJ1-1; CDR3: ASTQGRGLNTEAF
V: TRBV28; J: TRBJ1-6; CDR3: ASNTRHGSSYNSPLH
V: TRBV10-3; J: TRBJ1-5; CDR3: AISESGQGSNQPQH
V: TRBV19; J: TRBJ2-2; CDR3: ASALGQVLTGELF
V: TRBV5-4; J: TRBJ2-3; CDR3: ASSFIGGQGADTQY
V: TRBV18; J: TRBJ2-2; CDR3: ASSPPSTSGDTGELF
V: TRBV18; J: TRBJ1-1; CDR3: ASSPGGVEAF
V: TRBV5-1; J: TRBJ2-7; CDR3: ASSLGTGLSYEQY